The TCR beta chain under discussion was sequenced for a study of spatial heterogeneity in lung cancer. This clonotype was observed at least ten times. Antigen specificity is unknown. Being off target in a library aimed at alpha chains, this beta chain has a size of little meaning. TCRdb re-called the 5' RACE reads through MiXCR, storing one row per CDR3 protein. The table has about 13,000 distinct CDR3 sequences, less than 6.5% seen once. This sample's time point: sample taken at primary tumor resection. Regarding the study as a whole: The study found that expanded intratumoral alpha and beta TCR counts tracked tumor mutation counts.

The CDR3 totals 17 residues. The germline V gene encodes CDR1 SGHRS and CDR2 YFSETQ. Losses at the gene ends were 0 bases for V and 2 bases for J; bases not matched to a gene: 6. The sequence derives from a female donor with early-stage non-small cell lung cancer. This material consisted of lung tumor tissue, taken at surgery. The chain joins TRBV5-1 to TRBJ2-3; 10 nucleotides match TRBD2. The CDR3 sequence: CASSLGPLAGATDTQYF. The CDR3 DNA is TGCGCCAGCAGCTTGGGTCCGCTAGCGGGGGCCACAGATACGCAGTATTTT.